One sample yielded the 8 T cell receptor beta chains listed below, sequenced in a study of blood T cell repertoires in COVID-19. Libraries were prepared by immunoSEQ multiplex PCR; TCRdb keeps only in-frame clonotypes and omits some of them. The sample consists of almost 200,000 clones, roughly 90% of them appearing once. The sequenced sample consisted of PBMCs or T cells enriched from blood (not recorded which). The receptors here all came from a woman aged 18-29 years who had recovered from COVID-19.

Notes on this clone: This same CDR3 is encoded by further DNA sequences in the sample. J is TRBJ2-7 and V is TRBV9; D uncertain. Germline V gene sequence: CDR1 SGDLS, CDR2 YYNGEE. The CDR3 covers 14 residues. V gave up 0 bases and J gave up 0 bases, with 7 bases separating them. For the CDR3, the DNA is TGTGCCAGCAGCGTAGGGTACGGCTCCTACGAGCAGTACTTC. Translated: CASSVGYGSYEQYF.

This chain joins TRBV7-9 and TRBJ2-7; D possibly corresponds to TRBD2 (6 bases). V shed 5 bases and J shed 1 base, with 12 bases lying between them. The CDR3 spans 14 residues. The germline V gene has CDR1 SEHNR and CDR2 FQNEAQ (reference sequence). The CDR3 DNA sequence: TGTGCCAGCAGCGGGTGGGGGGAGTCCTACGAGCAGTACTTC. It yields the protein CASSGWGESYEQYF.

The rearrangement joins TRBV2 to TRBJ1-6; D uncertain. V was shortened by 6 bases and J by 4 bases, with 25 bases between the two germline ends. This CDR3 has 19 amino acids. Germline CDR1 is SNHLY and CDR2 is FYNNEI. The CDR3 nucleotides are TGTGCCAGCAGCGAAATCCCATCTAACCTGTTCGGTTATAATTCACCCCTCCACTTT. Encoded protein: CASSEIPSNLFGYNSPLHF.

The chain is built from TRBV18 and TRBJ1-1, with D perhaps matching TRBD1 (5 bases). Germline V gene lookup returns CDR1 KGHSH and CDR2 LQKENI. The ends were cut back, 3 bases at V and 8 bases at J, with 19 bases in the middle. The CDR3 consists of 15 residues. The CDR3 protein is CASSPRRGSVGEAFF. The CDR3 DNA reads TGTGCCAGCTCACCTCGGCGGGGGAGCGTTGGGGAAGCTTTCTTT. Using reference TRBV18 and TRBJ1-1 for the parts outside the CDR3, the full variable domain is NAGVMQNPRHLVRRRGQEARLRCSPMKGHSHVYWYRQLPEEGLKFMVYLQKENIIDESGMPKERFSAEFPKEGPSILRIQQVVRGDSAAYFCASSPRRGSVGEAFFGQGTRLTVV.

The chain links TRBV4-2 to TRBJ1-1, with 7 bases identical to TRBD1. The length of the CDR3 is 14 residues. The germline V gene encodes CDR1 LGHNA and CDR2 YNFKEQ. V gave up 4 bases and J gave up 3 bases; unmatched junction bases: 5. CDR3 amino acids: CASSPYQGDTEAFF. Here the CDR3 DNA reads TGTGCCAGCAGCCCATACCAGGGGGACACTGAAGCTTTCTTT.

V usage is TRBV10-3 and J usage is TRBJ2-7; TRBD1 matches at 9 bases. Germline trimming cut 3 bases from V and 3 bases from J; bases unmatched to any gene: 3. The germline V gene encodes CDR1 ENHRY and CDR2 SYGVKD. The CDR3 is 14 amino acids. The DNA for the CDR3 is TGTGCCATCAGTGATGGGACAGGGATCTACGAGCAGTACTTC. It translates to CAISDGTGIYEQYF.

The chain joins TRBV24-1 to TRBJ2-5; 10 bases map to TRBD2. The CDR3 is 16 residues long. CDR1 and CDR2 (germline): KGHDR, SFDVKD. Losses at the gene ends were 4 bases for V and 5 bases for J; bases not matched to a gene: 9. CDR3 loop: CATSDYSGGREETQYF. For the CDR3, the DNA is TGTGCCACCAGTGACTATAGCGGGGGGCGGGAGGAGACCCAGTACTTC.

V is TRBV11-2 and J is TRBJ2-7, with 15 bases matching TRBD2. Germline trimming cut 10 bases from V and 4 bases from J; bases unmatched to any gene: 11. CDR3 length: 16 amino acids. Germline values: CDR1 SGHAT, CDR2 FQNNGV. This CDR3 reads CATATPGLAGGYEQYF. CDR3 nucleotide sequence: TGTGCCACCGCAACTCCGGGACTAGCGGGGGGTTACGAGCAGTACTTC.